The present TCR beta chain was sequenced within a study of shared clonotypes between healthy human individuals. On sorted subsets, replicate PCRs used about 180 ng DNA, or about 33,000 T cell genomes. Libraries were prepared by immunoSEQ multiplex PCR; TCRdb keeps only in-frame clonotypes and omits some of them. Of about 2 million clones listed, around 95% are singletons. Notes on the study in general: Non-shared clonotypes showed lower generation probabilities than clonotypes common to all four donors.

V shed 5 bases, J shed 0 bases, and the junction held 8 bases outside the gene matches. The CDR3 loop spans 16 amino acids. Germline CDR1 reads SGHTA; CDR2 reads FQGNSA. As concerns this clone: Its antigen remains unknown.

Material: naive CD4+ T cells sorted from blood. Described subset: CD45RA+ positively selected. This receptor was obtained from a young man in good health. J is TRBJ1-1 and V is TRBV7-2; TRBD1 agrees at 8 bases. The CDR3 bases are TGTGCCAGCAGCCAAAGGACAGGGCCTCTGAACACTGAAGCTTTCTTT. It encodes CASSQRTGPLNTEAFF.